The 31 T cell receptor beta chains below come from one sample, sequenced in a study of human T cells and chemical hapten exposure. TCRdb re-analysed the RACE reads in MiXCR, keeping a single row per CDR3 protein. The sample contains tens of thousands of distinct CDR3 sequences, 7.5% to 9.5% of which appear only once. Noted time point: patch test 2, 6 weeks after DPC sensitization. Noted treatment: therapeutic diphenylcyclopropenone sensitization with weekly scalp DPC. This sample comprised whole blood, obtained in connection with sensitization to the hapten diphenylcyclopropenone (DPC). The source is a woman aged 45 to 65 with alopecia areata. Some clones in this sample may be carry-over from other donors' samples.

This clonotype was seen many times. Written as DNA, the CDR3 is TGTGCCAGCAGCCGCCTTATCCGGGACAGGGGGAGGCACACTGAAGCTTTCTTT. This codes for CASSRLIRDRGRHTEAFF. The chain uses TRBV4-2 and TRBJ1-1; 11 bases match TRBD1. The CDR3 covers 18 residues. Unmatched junction bases numbered 13, after V lost 4 bases and J lost 3 bases. Per germline, CDR1 LGHNA and CDR2 YNFKEQ.

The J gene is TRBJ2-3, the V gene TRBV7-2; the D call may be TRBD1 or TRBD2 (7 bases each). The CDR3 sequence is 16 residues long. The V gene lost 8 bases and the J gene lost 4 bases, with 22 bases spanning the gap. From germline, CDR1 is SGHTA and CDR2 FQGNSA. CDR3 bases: TGTGCCAGCTCCAGGGGGGGCATTAGGATGTCAGATACGCAGTATTTT. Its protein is CASSRGGIRMSDTQYF.

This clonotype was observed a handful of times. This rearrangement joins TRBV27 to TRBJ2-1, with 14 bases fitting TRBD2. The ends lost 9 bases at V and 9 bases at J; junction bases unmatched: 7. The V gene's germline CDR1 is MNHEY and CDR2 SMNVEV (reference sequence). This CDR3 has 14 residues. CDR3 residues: CASWTSGRSGEQFF. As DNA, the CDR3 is TGTGCCAGTTGGACTAGCGGGAGGAGCGGTGAGCAGTTCTTC.

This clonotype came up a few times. The CDR3 DNA sequence: TGTGCCAGTAGTATATACATAGCCGACAATGAGCAGTTCTTC. The encoded protein is CASSIYIADNEQFF. This chain connects TRBV19 to TRBJ2-1; D gene uncertain. Trimming shortened V by 2 bases and J by 5 bases, and 10 bases separated the two germline ends. Germline values: CDR1 LNHDA, CDR2 SQIVND (reference sequence). This CDR3 comprises 14 residues.

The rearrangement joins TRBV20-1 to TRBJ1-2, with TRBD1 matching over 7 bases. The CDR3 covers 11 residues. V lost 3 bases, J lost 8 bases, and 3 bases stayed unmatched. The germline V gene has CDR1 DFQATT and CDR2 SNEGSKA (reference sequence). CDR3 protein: CSASNRGGYTF. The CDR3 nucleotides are TGCAGTGCTAGCAACAGGGGAGGCTACACCTTC.

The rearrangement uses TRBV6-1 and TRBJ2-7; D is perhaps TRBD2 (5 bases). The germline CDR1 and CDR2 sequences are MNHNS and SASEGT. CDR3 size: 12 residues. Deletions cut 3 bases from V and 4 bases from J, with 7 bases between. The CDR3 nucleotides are TGTGCCAGCAGTGATCCGGGGTACGAGCAGTACTTC. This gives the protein CASSDPGYEQYF.

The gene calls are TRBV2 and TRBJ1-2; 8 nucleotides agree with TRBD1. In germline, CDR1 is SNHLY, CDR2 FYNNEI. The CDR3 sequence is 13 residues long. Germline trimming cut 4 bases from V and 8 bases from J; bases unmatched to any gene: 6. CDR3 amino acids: CASSVDRGRGYTF. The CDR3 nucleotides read TGTGCCAGCAGTGTTGACAGGGGTAGAGGCTACACCTTC. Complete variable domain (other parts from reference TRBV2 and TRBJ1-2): EPEVTQTPSHQVTQMGQEVILRCVPISNHLYFYWYRQILGQKVEFLVSFYNNEISEKSEIFDDQFSVERPDGSNFTLKIRSTKLEDSAMYFCASSVDRGRGYTFGSGTRLTVV.

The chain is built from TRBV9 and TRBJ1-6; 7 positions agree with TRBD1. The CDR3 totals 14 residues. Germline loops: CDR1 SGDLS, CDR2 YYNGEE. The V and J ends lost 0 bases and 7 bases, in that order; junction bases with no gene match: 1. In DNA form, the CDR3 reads TGTGCCAGCAGCGTAGGACAGGGCAATTCACCCCTCCACTTT. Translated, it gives CASSVGQGNSPLHF. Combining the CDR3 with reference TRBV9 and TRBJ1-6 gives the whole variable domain DSGVTQTPKHLITATGQRVTLRCSPRSGDLSVYWYQQSLDQGLQFLIQYYNGEERAKGNILERFSAQQFPDLHSELNLSSLELGDSALYFCASSVGQGNSPLHFGNGTRLTVT.

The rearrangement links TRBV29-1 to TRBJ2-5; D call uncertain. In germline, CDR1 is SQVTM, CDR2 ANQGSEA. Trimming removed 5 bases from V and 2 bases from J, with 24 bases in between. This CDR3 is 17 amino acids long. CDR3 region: CSVLTLADGWPQETQYF. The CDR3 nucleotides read TGCAGCGTTCTAACCTTAGCTGACGGGTGGCCTCAAGAGACCCAGTACTTC.

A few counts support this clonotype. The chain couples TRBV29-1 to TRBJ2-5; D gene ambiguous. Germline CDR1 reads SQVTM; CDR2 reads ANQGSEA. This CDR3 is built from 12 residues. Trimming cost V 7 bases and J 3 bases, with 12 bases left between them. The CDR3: CSAQSGEETQYF. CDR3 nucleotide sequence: TGCAGCGCCCAGTCTGGGGAAGAGACCCAGTACTTC.

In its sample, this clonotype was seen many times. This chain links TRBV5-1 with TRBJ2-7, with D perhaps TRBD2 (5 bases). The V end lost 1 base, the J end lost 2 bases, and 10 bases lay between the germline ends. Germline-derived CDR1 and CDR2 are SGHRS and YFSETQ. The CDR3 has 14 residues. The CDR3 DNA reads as TGCGCCAGCAGCTTGCTTGAGGGCCCCTACGAGCAGTACTTC. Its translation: CASSLLEGPYEQYF.

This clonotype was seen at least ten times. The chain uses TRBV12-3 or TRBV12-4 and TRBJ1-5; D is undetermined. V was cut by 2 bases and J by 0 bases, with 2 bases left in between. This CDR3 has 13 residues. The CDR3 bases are TGTGCCAGCAGTTTAAATAGCAATCAGCCCCAGCATTTT. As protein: CASSLNSNQPQHF.

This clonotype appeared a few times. The CDR3, as DNA: TGCAGCGTTGAAGGGGGAGGGCCAACAGATACGCAGTATTTT. This codes for CSVEGGGPTDTQYF. The V and J genes are TRBV29-1 and TRBJ2-3; 7 nucleotides match TRBD2. The CDR3 spans 14 residues. J gave up 3 bases and V 1 base, and 4 bases lay outside the gene matches. The germline V gene has CDR1 SQVTM and CDR2 ANQGSEA.

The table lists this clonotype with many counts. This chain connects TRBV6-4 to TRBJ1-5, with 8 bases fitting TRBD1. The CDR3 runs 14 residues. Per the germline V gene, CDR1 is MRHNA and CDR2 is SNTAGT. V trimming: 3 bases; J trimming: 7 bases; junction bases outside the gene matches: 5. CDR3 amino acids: CASSEAGGGQPQHF. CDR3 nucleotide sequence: TGTGCCAGCAGTGAGGCAGGGGGCGGACAGCCCCAGCATTTT.

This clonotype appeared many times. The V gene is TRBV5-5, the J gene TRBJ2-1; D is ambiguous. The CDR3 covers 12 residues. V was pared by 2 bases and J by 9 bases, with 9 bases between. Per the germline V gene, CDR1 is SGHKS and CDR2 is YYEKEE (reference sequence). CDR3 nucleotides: TGTGCCAGCAGCTTAGTCAACGGTGAGCAGTTCTTC. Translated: CASSLVNGEQFF.

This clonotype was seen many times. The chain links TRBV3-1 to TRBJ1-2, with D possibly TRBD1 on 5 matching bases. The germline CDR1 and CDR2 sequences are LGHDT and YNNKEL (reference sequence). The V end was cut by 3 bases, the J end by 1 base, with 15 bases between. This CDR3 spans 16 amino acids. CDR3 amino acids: CASSHYKTVLNYGYTF. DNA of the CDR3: TGTGCCAGCAGCCACTATAAGACAGTTCTTAACTATGGCTACACCTTC. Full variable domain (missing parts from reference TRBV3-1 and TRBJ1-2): DTAVSQTPKYLVTQMGNDKSIKCEQNLGHDTMYWYKQDSKKFLKIMFSYNNKELIINETVPNRFSPKSPDKAHLNLHINSLELGDSAVYFCASSHYKTVLNYGYTFGSGTRLTVV.

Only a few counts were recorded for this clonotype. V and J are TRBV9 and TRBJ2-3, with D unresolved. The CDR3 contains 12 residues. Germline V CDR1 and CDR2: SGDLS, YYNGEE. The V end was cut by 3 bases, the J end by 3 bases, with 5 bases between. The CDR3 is CASSAGTDTQYF. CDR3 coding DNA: TGTGCCAGCAGCGCCGGGACAGATACGCAGTATTTT. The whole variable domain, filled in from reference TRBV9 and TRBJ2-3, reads DSGVTQTPKHLITATGQRVTLRCSPRSGDLSVYWYQQSLDQGLQFLIQYYNGEERAKGNILERFSAQQFPDLHSELNLSSLELGDSALYFCASSAGTDTQYFGPGTRLTVL.

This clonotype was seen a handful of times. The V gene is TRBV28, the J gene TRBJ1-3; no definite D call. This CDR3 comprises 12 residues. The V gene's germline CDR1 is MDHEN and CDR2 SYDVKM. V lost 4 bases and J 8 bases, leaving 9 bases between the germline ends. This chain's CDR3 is CASSSRGDTIYF. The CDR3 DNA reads TGTGCCAGCAGTTCCCGGGGTGACACCATATATTTT. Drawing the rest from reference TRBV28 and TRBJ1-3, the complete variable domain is DVKVTQSSRYLVKRTGEKVFLECVQDMDHENMFWYRQDPGLGLRLIYFSYDVKMKEKGDIPEGYSVSREKKERFSLILESASTNQTSMYLCASSSRGDTIYFGEGSWLTVV.

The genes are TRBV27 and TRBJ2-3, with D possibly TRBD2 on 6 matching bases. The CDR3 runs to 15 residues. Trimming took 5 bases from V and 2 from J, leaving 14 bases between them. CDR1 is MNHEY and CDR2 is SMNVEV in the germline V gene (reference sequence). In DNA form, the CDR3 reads TGTGCCAGCAGTCCTTTTAGCGGTATCACAGATACGCAGTATTTT. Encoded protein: CASSPFSGITDTQYF.

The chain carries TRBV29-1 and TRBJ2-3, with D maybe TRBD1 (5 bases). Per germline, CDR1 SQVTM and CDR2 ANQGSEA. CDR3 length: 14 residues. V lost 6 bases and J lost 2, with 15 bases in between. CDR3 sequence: CSVVGLAYTDTQYF. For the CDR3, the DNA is TGCAGCGTCGTGGGGCTGGCGTACACAGATACGCAGTATTTT.

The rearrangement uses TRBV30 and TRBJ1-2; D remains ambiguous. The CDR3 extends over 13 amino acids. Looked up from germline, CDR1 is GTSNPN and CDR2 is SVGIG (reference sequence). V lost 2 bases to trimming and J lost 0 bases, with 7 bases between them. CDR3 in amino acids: CAWSPAPNYGYTF. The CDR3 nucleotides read TGTGCCTGGAGTCCGGCCCCTAACTATGGCTACACCTTC.

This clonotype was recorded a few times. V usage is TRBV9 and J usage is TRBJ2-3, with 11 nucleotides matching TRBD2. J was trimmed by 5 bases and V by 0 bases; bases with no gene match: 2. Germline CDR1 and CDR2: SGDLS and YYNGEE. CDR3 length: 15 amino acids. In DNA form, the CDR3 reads TGTGCCAGCAGCGTAGCCGGGACTAGCGGAGATACGCAGTATTTT. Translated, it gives CASSVAGTSGDTQYF.

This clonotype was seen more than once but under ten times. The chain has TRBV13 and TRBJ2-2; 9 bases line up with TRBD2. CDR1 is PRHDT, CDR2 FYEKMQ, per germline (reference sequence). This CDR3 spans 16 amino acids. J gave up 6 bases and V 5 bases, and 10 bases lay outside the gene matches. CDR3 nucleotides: TGTGCCAGCAGCCTTGGGACTAGCAGGGGCGCCGGGGAGCTGTTTTTT. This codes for CASSLGTSRGAGELFF. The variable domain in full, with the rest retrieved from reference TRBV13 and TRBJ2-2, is AAGVIQSPRHLIKEKRETATLKCYPIPRHDTVYWYQQGPGQDPQFLISFYEKMQSDKGSIPDRFSAQQFSDYHSELNMSSLELGDSALYFCASSLGTSRGAGELFFGEGSRLTVL.

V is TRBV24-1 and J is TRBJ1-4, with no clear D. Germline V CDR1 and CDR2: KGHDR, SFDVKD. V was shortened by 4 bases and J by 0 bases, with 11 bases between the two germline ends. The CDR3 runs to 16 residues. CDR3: CATSDRYSATNEKLFF. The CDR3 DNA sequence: TGTGCCACCAGTGACCGTTACAGCGCAACTAATGAAAAACTGTTTTTT.

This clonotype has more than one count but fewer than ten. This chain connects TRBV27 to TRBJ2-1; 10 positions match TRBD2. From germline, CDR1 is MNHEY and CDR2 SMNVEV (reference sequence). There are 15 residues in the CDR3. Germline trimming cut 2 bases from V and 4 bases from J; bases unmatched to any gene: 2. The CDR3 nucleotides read TGTGCCAGCAGTTTAGCGGGACTAGCGTACAATGAGCAGTTCTTC. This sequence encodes CASSLAGLAYNEQFF.

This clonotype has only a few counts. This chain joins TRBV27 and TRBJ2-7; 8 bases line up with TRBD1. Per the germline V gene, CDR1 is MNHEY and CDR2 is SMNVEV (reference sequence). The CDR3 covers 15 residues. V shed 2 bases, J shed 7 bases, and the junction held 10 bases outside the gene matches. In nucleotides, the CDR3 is TGTGCCAGCAGTTTAAGGGAGACAGGGGTGAGGGAGCAGTACTTC. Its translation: CASSLRETGVREQYF.

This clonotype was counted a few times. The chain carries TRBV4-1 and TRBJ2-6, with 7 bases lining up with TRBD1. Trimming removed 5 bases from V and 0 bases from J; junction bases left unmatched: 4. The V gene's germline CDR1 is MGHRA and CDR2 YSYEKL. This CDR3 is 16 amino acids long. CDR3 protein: CASSYRGDSGANVLTF. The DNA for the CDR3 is TGCGCCAGCAGCTACAGGGGCGACTCTGGGGCCAACGTCCTGACTTTC.

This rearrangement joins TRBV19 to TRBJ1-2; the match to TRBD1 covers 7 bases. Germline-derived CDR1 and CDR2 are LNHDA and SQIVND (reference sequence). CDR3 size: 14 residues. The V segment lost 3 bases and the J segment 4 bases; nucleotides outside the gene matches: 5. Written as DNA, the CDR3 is TGTGCCAGTAGTATGATCGGGACAGTCTATGGCTACACCTTC. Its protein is CASSMIGTVYGYTF.

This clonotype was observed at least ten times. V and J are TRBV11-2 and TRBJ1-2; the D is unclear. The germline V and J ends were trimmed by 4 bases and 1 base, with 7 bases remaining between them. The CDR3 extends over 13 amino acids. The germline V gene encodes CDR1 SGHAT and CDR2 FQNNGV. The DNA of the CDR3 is TGTGCCAGCAGCTCGACGAATAACTATGGCTACACCTTC. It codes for CASSSTNNYGYTF.

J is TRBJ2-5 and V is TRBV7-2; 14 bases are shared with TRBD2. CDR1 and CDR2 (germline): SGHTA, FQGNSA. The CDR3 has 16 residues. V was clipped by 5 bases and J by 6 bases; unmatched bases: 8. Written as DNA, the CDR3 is TGTGCCAGCAGCCCAGGGACTAGCGGGAGTATGCAGACCCAGTACTTC. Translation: CASSPGTSGSMQTQYF.

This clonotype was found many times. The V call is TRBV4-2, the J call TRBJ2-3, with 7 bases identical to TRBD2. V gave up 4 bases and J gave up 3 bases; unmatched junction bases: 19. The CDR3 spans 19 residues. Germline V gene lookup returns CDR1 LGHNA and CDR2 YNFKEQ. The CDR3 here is CASSRGGHGGGFSTDTQYF. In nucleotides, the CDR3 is TGTGCCAGCAGCCGAGGAGGCCACGGCGGGGGATTTAGTACAGATACGCAGTATTTT.